This TCR beta chain derives from a study (dated by TCRdb to the mid-2010s). Describing the broader study: In people whose bodies naturally kept HIV infection under control, the researchers looked into where HIV persistence comes from.

CDR1 GTSNPN and CDR2 SVGIG were looked up in the germline V gene (reference sequence). The CDR3, from cysteine to phenylalanine, totals 13 residues. Only the CDR3 DNA is retained, 39 bases long and in frame from the first base. V was cut back by 0 bases and J by 7 bases, leaving a gap of 12 bases between them. Library prep was done by 5' RACE. Sequencing instrument: Illumina HiSeq 2000. Using fastp trimming at Q25 and MiXCR clonotype assembly, TCRdb reanalyzed the public sequencing data and kept in-frame beta chains. Identical CDR3 proteins give one entry, which carries the most common genes and DNA. In this sample the table shows a few thousand distinct CDR3 sequences, approximately 6.7% of which occur a single time. In total, the top ten clones hold approximately 6.9% of the sample. In its sample, this clonotype comes out as large (0.1 to 1%). The specificity of this receptor is unknown. There are no base qualities to consult, and no much larger clone falls within one base.

The chain employs TRBV30 and TRBJ1-2; the D gene is not confidently resolved. The source of this sequence is a female donor with HIV. Material: total memory T cells from blood PBMCs. This specimen's cell subset or site label, interpreted: transitional memory CD4+ T cells. Read as DNA, the sequence is TGTGCCTGGAGTGTACAAGGAGGTCGTGGCTACACCTTC. Its protein product is CAWSVQGGRGYTF.